The entry below gives a single T cell receptor beta chain sequence along with its context. Its antigen remains unidentified. The data originate from a study of cytomegalovirus exposure and HLA in healthy donors. The PCR made use of 60 Vbeta and 13 Jbeta primers. Study processing details: Later, an analysis found 75 million to 90 million unique TCR beta chains, and about 10 million of these were shared. Method: immunoSEQ multiplex PCR; TCRdb's copy keeps in-frame clones and lacks some. V and J calls plus clone size are reproduced from that table; the DNA served to infer D and trimming. The repertoire holds 85,000 to 130,000 clones, with 70% to 80% as singletons. The V gene lost 1 base and the J gene lost 1 base, with 11 bases spanning the gap. Per germline, CDR1 SGHAT and CDR2 FQNNGV. The CDR3 spans 15 residues. Findings of the study overall: Using a false discovery rate of 0.05, a later analysis showed that approximately 17,000 TCR beta sequences were associated with HLA alleles. The classifier, whose performance was assessed in both the original and validation cohorts, reportedly diagnosed cytomegalovirus status with high specificity and sensitivity.

This TCR came from a man between 60 and 70 years old in good health and CMV-seronegative. Sequenced sample: PBMCs. The V call is TRBV11-2, the J call TRBJ2-7; D is unresolved. The CDR3 DNA reads TGTGCCAGCAGCTTAGTGGCCACGGAGTCCTACGAGCAGTACTTC. Its protein is CASSLVATESYEQYF. The whole variable domain, filled in from reference TRBV11-2 and TRBJ2-7, reads EAGVAQSPRYKIIEKRQSVAFWCNPISGHATLYWYQQILGQGPKLLIQFQNNGVVDDSQLPKDRFSAERLKGVDSTLKIQPAKLEDSAVYLCASSLVATESYEQYFGPGTRLTVT.